This record concerns one TCR beta chain sequence. The antigen is unknown. The CDR3 is 14 amino acids. CDR1 and CDR2 from the germline V gene are SEHNR and FQNEAQ (reference sequence). V gave up 0 bases and J gave up 9 bases, with 12 bases separating them. This sample is part of a study of graft-versus-host responses after intestinal transplantation. TCRdb's table, derived via immunoSEQ multiplex PCR, lists solely in-frame clones and lacks some. The sample holds 65,000 to 100,000 clones, under 95% seen once. This TCR came from a human donor who was the organ donor for an intestinal transplant. The V call is TRBV7-9, the J call TRBJ2-1; TRBD2 might be the D (6 bases). The sequencing used unstimulated CD8+ T cells sorted from spleen or lymph node cells, collected before transplant. The CDR3 nucleotides read TGTGCCAGCAGCTTAGCTTCGGGGGTGTCTGAGCAGTTCTTC. It is translated as CASSLASGVSEQFF.